This TCR beta chain was profiled in a study of blood T cell repertoires in COVID-19. Study-wide context: From T cells, B-cell-depleted T cells, or PBMCs came the material, which was cDNA or gDNA.

Per the study methods: Scientists estimated how many nucleated cells there were by amplifying reference gene primers. Repertoires were generated with immunoSEQ multiplex PCR, while TCRdb's copy carries only in-frame clones and drops some. Clone size and the V and J calls come from that table; the DNA yielded D and trimming. The data show about 140,000 clones, over 80% seen once. Germline CDR1 and CDR2: SGHRS and YFSETQ. V shed 1 base and J shed 10 bases, with 15 bases lying between them. The CDR3 loop spans 15 amino acids. Seattle patients were enrolled while actively infected and followed longitudinally.

The clonotype was recovered from a man under 40 with COVID-19, enrolled during active disease. The sample was peripheral blood. The chain couples TRBV5-1 to TRBJ1-6; D is perhaps TRBD1 (6 bases). The CDR3 DNA is TGCGCCAGCAGCTTGCTTCTACAGGGAAACTCACCCCTCCACTTT. As protein: CASSLLLQGNSPLHF.